This is a list of T cell receptor beta chains from one sample in a study of T cells in Graves' hyperthyroidism and ophthalmopathy. TCRdb called the multiplex PCR reads again in MiXCR, with one record for every CDR3 protein. The sample lists 500,000 to 700,000 distinct CDR3 sequences; approximately 15% were seen once. The sequenced material came from blood. Every receptor here comes from a young woman with Graves' hyperthyroidism. Each CDR3 is given with its conserved first and last residue. Each record gives: clone size, D gene, J gene, V gene, CDR3 length, CDR3 protein, CDR3 DNA. D genes are given only for firm matches. The listing skips clone size in some rows; elsewhere it reads once, few, many or a size class.

clone_size: -; d_call: -; j_call: TRBJ2-3; v_call: TRBV7-9; cdr3_length: 12; cdr3_aa: CASSSGINTQYF; cdr3_nt: TGTGCCAGCAGCTCGGGAATAAATACGCAGTATTTT
clone_size: -; d_call: -; j_call: TRBJ2-2; v_call: TRBV6-5; cdr3_length: 17; cdr3_aa: CASSYSGGIADTGELLF; cdr3_nt: TGTGCCAGCAGTTACTCAGGGGGGATAGCGGACACCGGGGAGCTGCTTTTT
clone_size: -; d_call: -; j_call: TRBJ2-7; v_call: TRBV19; cdr3_length: 14; cdr3_aa: CASSMGVTSYEQYF; cdr3_nt: TGTGCCAGTAGTATGGGGGTGACCTCCTACGAGCAGTACTTC
clone_size: many; d_call: TRBD2; j_call: TRBJ2-5; v_call: TRBV20-1; cdr3_length: 11; cdr3_aa: CSAAGVETQYF; cdr3_nt: TGCAGTGCGGCGGGGGTGGAGACCCAGTACTTC
clone_size: -; d_call: TRBD1; j_call: TRBJ1-4; v_call: TRBV6-1; cdr3_length: 13; cdr3_aa: CAIGTAVGEKLFF; cdr3_nt: TGTGCCATCGGGACAGCCGTCGGTGAAAAACTGTTTTTT
clone_size: -; d_call: -; j_call: TRBJ1-5; v_call: TRBV12-3/TRBV12-4; cdr3_length: 14; cdr3_aa: CASSPIDSNQPQHF; cdr3_nt: TGTGCCAGCAGCCCTATCGACAGCAATCAGCCCCAGCATTTT
clone_size: few; d_call: TRBD1; j_call: TRBJ2-5; v_call: TRBV5-6; cdr3_length: 15; cdr3_aa: CASSLQGDHQEIQYF; cdr3_nt: TGTGCCAGCAGCTTACAGGGGGACCACCAAGAGATCCAGTACTTC
clone_size: -; d_call: TRBD1; j_call: TRBJ2-5; v_call: TRBV19; cdr3_length: 15; cdr3_aa: CASSIGDREGKTQYF; cdr3_nt: TGTGCCAGTAGTATCGGGGACAGGGAGGGGAAGACCCAGTACTTC
clone_size: few; d_call: -; j_call: TRBJ2-3; v_call: TRBV19; cdr3_length: 13; cdr3_aa: CASSPGLPDTQYF; cdr3_nt: TGTGCCAGTAGTCCAGGGTTACCAGATACGCAGTATTTT
clone_size: many; d_call: TRBD1; j_call: TRBJ2-5; v_call: TRBV11-2; cdr3_length: 15; cdr3_aa: CASSTRDRGRETQYF; cdr3_nt: TGTGCCAGCAGCACTCGGGACAGGGGGCGAGAGACCCAGTACTTC
clone_size: -; d_call: TRBD2; j_call: TRBJ2-3; v_call: TRBV18; cdr3_length: 17; cdr3_aa: CASSPLGLAGGADTQYF; cdr3_nt: TGTGCCAGCTCACCTCTAGGACTAGCGGGAGGAGCAGATACGCAGTATTTT
clone_size: many; d_call: TRBD2; j_call: TRBJ2-5; v_call: TRBV6-5; cdr3_length: 19; cdr3_aa: CASSYSITGLAGRSETQYF; cdr3_nt: TGTGCCAGCAGTTACTCGATTACAGGACTAGCGGGAAGGTCAGAGACCCAGTACTTC
clone_size: -; d_call: -; j_call: TRBJ2-5; v_call: TRBV5-1; cdr3_length: 16; cdr3_aa: CASSSLPRLNQETQYF; cdr3_nt: TGCGCCAGCAGCTCGCTCCCTCGACTGAACCAAGAGACCCAGTACTTC
clone_size: many; d_call: -; j_call: TRBJ1-1; v_call: TRBV11-2; cdr3_length: 13; cdr3_aa: CASRPRMNTEAFF; cdr3_nt: TGTGCCAGCAGGCCACGGATGAACACTGAAGCTTTCTTT
clone_size: few; d_call: -; j_call: TRBJ1-5; v_call: TRBV6-2/TRBV6-3; cdr3_length: 16; cdr3_aa: CASSYLPTFSNQPQHF; cdr3_nt: TGTGCCAGCAGTTACCTTCCAACGTTCAGCAATCAGCCCCAGCATTTT
clone_size: many; d_call: TRBD2; j_call: TRBJ2-1; v_call: TRBV6-1; cdr3_length: 15; cdr3_aa: CASKRAGTSENEQFF; cdr3_nt: TGTGCCAGTAAGCGGGCCGGGACTAGCGAGAATGAGCAGTTCTTC
clone_size: few; d_call: -; j_call: TRBJ1-2; v_call: TRBV15; cdr3_length: 13; cdr3_aa: CATSLPTGYGYTF; cdr3_nt: TGTGCCACCAGCCTACCGACGGGGTATGGCTACACCTTC
clone_size: -; d_call: -; j_call: TRBJ2-3; v_call: TRBV6-4; cdr3_length: 15; cdr3_aa: CASSDSNRETDTQYF; cdr3_nt: TGTGCCAGCAGTGACTCGAACAGGGAAACAGATACGCAGTATTTT
clone_size: many; d_call: TRBD1; j_call: TRBJ1-1; v_call: TRBV24-1; cdr3_length: 15; cdr3_aa: CATSDGQGPYTEAFF; cdr3_nt: TGTGCCACCAGTGATGGACAGGGCCCTTACACTGAAGCTTTCTTT
clone_size: many; d_call: TRBD1; j_call: TRBJ2-7; v_call: TRBV11-2; cdr3_length: 14; cdr3_aa: CASSRRQGSYEQYF; cdr3_nt: TGTGCCAGCAGCCGGAGACAGGGGTCCTACGAGCAGTACTTC
clone_size: few; d_call: TRBD1; j_call: TRBJ2-1; v_call: TRBV6-1; cdr3_length: 20; cdr3_aa: CASSSLAKSQDRAAYNEQFF; cdr3_nt: TGTGCCAGCAGTTCCCTAGCTAAAAGCCAAGACAGGGCGGCCTACAATGAGCAGTTCTTC
clone_size: -; d_call: -; j_call: TRBJ1-1; v_call: TRBV6-5; cdr3_length: 15; cdr3_aa: CASSYSSGRDTEAFF; cdr3_nt: TGTGCCAGCAGTTACTCGAGCGGCCGCGACACTGAAGCTTTCTTT
clone_size: many; d_call: -; j_call: TRBJ2-7; v_call: TRBV28; cdr3_length: 15; cdr3_aa: CASSATGKGSYEQYF; cdr3_nt: TGTGCCAGCAGTGCCACAGGGAAAGGCTCCTACGAGCAGTACTTC
clone_size: once; d_call: -; j_call: TRBJ2-3; v_call: TRBV12-3/TRBV12-4; cdr3_length: 15; cdr3_aa: CASTTPGLGTDTQYF; cdr3_nt: TGCGCCAGCACAACTCCGGGCCTAGGCACAGATACGCAGTATTTT
clone_size: -; d_call: -; j_call: TRBJ2-2; v_call: TRBV5-4; cdr3_length: 13; cdr3_aa: CASSLIKTGELFF; cdr3_nt: TGTGCCAGCAGCTTGATTAAGACCGGGGAGCTGTTTTTT
clone_size: many; d_call: -; j_call: TRBJ1-5; v_call: TRBV12-3/TRBV12-4; cdr3_length: 15; cdr3_aa: CASTGAILSNQPQHF; cdr3_nt: TGTGCCAGCACGGGAGCTATCCTTAGCAATCAGCCCCAGCATTTT
clone_size: few; d_call: -; j_call: TRBJ2-2; v_call: TRBV10-1; cdr3_length: 14; cdr3_aa: CAPRGISNTGELFF; cdr3_nt: TGCGCCCCCAGAGGAATTTCGAACACCGGGGAGCTGTTTTTT
clone_size: -; d_call: -; j_call: TRBJ1-2; v_call: TRBV5-1; cdr3_length: 15; cdr3_aa: CASSWNPGAHYGYTF; cdr3_nt: TGCGCCAGCAGCTGGAATCCAGGGGCCCACTATGGCTACACCTTC
clone_size: -; d_call: TRBD1; j_call: TRBJ1-2; v_call: TRBV6-2/TRBV6-3; cdr3_length: 12; cdr3_aa: CATSGTDYGYTF; cdr3_nt: TGTGCAACATCCGGGACAGACTATGGCTACACCTTC
clone_size: few; d_call: TRBD2; j_call: TRBJ2-1; v_call: TRBV11-1; cdr3_length: 17; cdr3_aa: CASSLVVLGLVRAEQFF; cdr3_nt: TGTGCCAGCAGCTTAGTGGTTTTGGGACTAGTCAGGGCTGAGCAGTTCTTC
clone_size: -; d_call: -; j_call: TRBJ2-7; v_call: TRBV4-1; cdr3_length: 15; cdr3_aa: CASSQDPGDLYEQYF; cdr3_nt: TGCGCCAGCAGCCAAGATCCGGGAGACCTCTACGAGCAGTACTTC
clone_size: many; d_call: -; j_call: TRBJ2-5; v_call: TRBV28; cdr3_length: 13; cdr3_aa: CASSWGQRGTQYF; cdr3_nt: TGTGCCAGCAGTTGGGGCCAACGGGGGACCCAGTACTTC
clone_size: -; d_call: -; j_call: TRBJ1-1; v_call: TRBV6-2/TRBV6-3; cdr3_length: 12; cdr3_aa: CASSYHGTEAFF; cdr3_nt: TGTGCCAGCAGTTACCACGGCACTGAAGCTTTCTTT
clone_size: -; d_call: -; j_call: TRBJ2-3; v_call: TRBV9; cdr3_length: 15; cdr3_aa: CASSVGGTDTDTQYF; cdr3_nt: TGTGCCAGCAGCGTAGGAGGGACGGACACAGATACGCAGTATTTT
clone_size: many; d_call: TRBD2; j_call: TRBJ2-3; v_call: TRBV3-1; cdr3_length: 15; cdr3_aa: CASSQTTSGTDTQYF; cdr3_nt: TGTGCCAGCAGCCAAACGACTAGCGGCACAGATACGCAGTATTTT
clone_size: many; d_call: TRBD1; j_call: TRBJ2-5; v_call: TRBV5-6; cdr3_length: 16; cdr3_aa: CASSLGAGGVKETQYF; cdr3_nt: TGTGCCAGCAGCTTGGGGGCAGGGGGCGTAAAAGAGACCCAGTACTTC
clone_size: -; d_call: -; j_call: TRBJ2-5; v_call: TRBV11-3; cdr3_length: 15; cdr3_aa: CASSYAVGSQETQYF; cdr3_nt: TGTGCCAGCAGCTATGCGGTAGGGTCCCAAGAGACCCAGTACTTC